These 19 T cell receptor beta chains were all obtained from the same sample, sequenced in a study of blood T cells in healthy people across ages (dated by TCRdb to between 2015 and 2016). Library prep was done by 5' RACE. The sample was run on an Illumina HiSeq 2500. A second PCR of about 7 to 12 cycles was performed with a sample-barcoded 5' primer and a J-beta primer mix. TCRdb trimmed the raw reads at Q25, called clones with MiXCR and kept productive beta chains. All rows with the same CDR3 protein become a single entry with the most common DNA and genes. A total of roughly 800,000 distinct CDR3 sequences appear in this sample, 55% to 75% of them only once. 22% of the sample belongs to the ten largest clones. Sequencing was carried out using blood. The receptors here all came from a man aged 30-40 years in good health.

This clonotype has more than one count but fewer than ten. CDR3 sequence (DNA): TGTGCCAGCAGTCGAACGGGACTAGGCAACTACGAGCAGTACTTC. It translates to CASSRTGLGNYEQYF. This chain joins TRBV3-1 and TRBJ2-7; 8 nucleotides align to TRBD2. This CDR3 comprises 15 residues. With 6 bases clipped from V and 3 bases from J, the junction kept 10 bases outside the gene matches. Germline V gene lookup returns CDR1 LGHDT and CDR2 YNNKEL (reference sequence).

The sample holds one count of this clonotype. The chain has TRBV7-9 and TRBJ2-1; possible D gene TRBD2, 6 bases. Germline V gene data show CDR1 as SEHNR and CDR2 as FQNEAQ (reference sequence). Between the trimmed V and J ends, which lost 1 base and 3 bases, there was a span of 13 bases. The CDR3 loop spans 16 amino acids. For the CDR3, the DNA is TGTGCCAGCAGCTTAGTAGCGGCACGAATCTACAATGAGCAGTTCTTC. As protein: CASSLVAARIYNEQFF.

V usage is TRBV25-1 and J usage is TRBJ2-1; D tentatively reads TRBD1 or TRBD2 (5 bases each). The germline V gene has CDR1 MGHDK and CDR2 SYGVNS. V lost 1 base and J lost 1, with 8 bases in between. The CDR3 totals 15 residues. For the CDR3, the DNA is TGTGCCAGCAGTGAATTGGGGGTGTCCTACAATGAGCAGTTCTTC. This encodes CASSELGVSYNEQFF.

J is TRBJ1-5 and V is TRBV7-9; 9 bases agree with TRBD1. V lost 8 bases, J lost 6 bases, and 2 bases stayed unmatched. This CDR3 has 12 amino acids. Germline V CDR1 and CDR2: SEHNR, FQNEAQ (reference sequence). The DNA for the CDR3 is TGTGCCAGCGCACAGGGGGCTCAGCCCCAGCATTTT. This sequence encodes CASAQGAQPQHF.

This chain connects TRBV6-1 to TRBJ2-7; possibly TRBD2 for D (5 bases). CDR1 MNHNS and CDR2 SASEGT come from the germline V gene. This CDR3 is built from 13 residues. Trimming stripped 2 bases from V and 12 bases from J, with 17 bases between. The CDR3 DNA reads TGTGCCAGCAGTGAATTTAAGGGAGCCGCTCGGTACTTC. Amino acid sequence: CASSEFKGAARYF.

The chain couples TRBV5-1 to TRBJ2-4; TRBD2 might be the D (5 bases). The V gene's germline CDR1 is SGHRS and CDR2 YFSETQ. CDR3 size: 14 residues. The ends were cut back, 4 bases at V and 0 bases at J, with 8 bases in the middle. The CDR3 DNA is TGCGCCAGCAGCCCAGCGGTAGCCAAAAACATTCAGTACTTC. Its protein is CASSPAVAKNIQYF. The whole variable domain, remainder taken from reference TRBV5-1 and TRBJ2-4, is KAGVTQTPRYLIKTRGQQVTLSCSPISGHRSVSWYQQTPGQGLQFLFEYFSETQRNKGNFPGRFSGRQFSNSRSEMNVSTLELGDSALYLCASSPAVAKNIQYFGAGTRLSVL.

This sequence joins TRBV6-5 and TRBJ2-1; perhaps TRBD2 as D (5 bases). This CDR3 comprises 15 residues. V dropped 5 bases and J dropped 5 bases, with 16 bases sitting between them. Germline CDR1 MNHEY, CDR2 SVGAGI. The CDR3 sequence: CASSPIGRADNEQFF. CDR3 DNA sequence: TGTGCCAGCAGTCCCATCGGGCGGGCTGACAATGAGCAGTTCTTC.

This clonotype was detected only a few times. The chain is built from TRBV7-2 and TRBJ2-7, with a possible D match to TRBD2 (5 bases). Between the trimmed V and J ends, which lost 8 bases and 0 bases, there was a span of 11 bases. In germline, CDR1 is SGHTA, CDR2 FQGNSA. This CDR3 comprises 13 residues. CDR3 region: CASVDGNSYEQYF. The CDR3 nucleotides read TGTGCCAGCGTAGACGGGAACTCCTACGAGCAGTACTTC.

J is TRBJ2-5 and V is TRBV18; D possibly matches TRBD1 or TRBD2 (5 bases each). Per germline, CDR1 KGHSH and CDR2 LQKENI. The CDR3 runs 16 residues. The V end was cut by 2 bases, the J end by 0 bases, with 13 bases between. The CDR3 sequence: CASSPGGAVYQETQYF. Here the CDR3 DNA reads TGTGCCAGCTCACCAGGGGGAGCGGTGTACCAAGAGACCCAGTACTTC.

This sequence joins TRBV7-2 and TRBJ2-2, with D possibly matching TRBD2 (6 bases). The CDR3 spans 13 residues. CDR1 is SGHTA and CDR2 is FQGNSA in the germline V gene. The V end lost 5 bases, the J end lost 7 bases, and 11 bases lay between the germline ends. CDR3 DNA: TGTGCCAGCAGCCCTACTAGCTACGGGGAGCTGTTTTTT. This sequence encodes CASSPTSYGELFF.

The rearrangement uses TRBV12-3 or TRBV12-4 and TRBJ2-1; D unclear. This CDR3 has 13 residues. V was pared by 5 bases and J by 4 bases, with 9 bases between. This chain's CDR3 is CASSLLRYNEQFF. The CDR3 nucleotides read TGTGCCAGCAGTCTATTGAGGTACAATGAGCAGTTCTTC.

The genes are TRBV25-1 and TRBJ2-5, with D perhaps assigned TRBD1 or TRBD2 (5 bases each). The J call is in doubt because the DNA end fits TRBJ2-7 better. This CDR3 spans 15 amino acids. Per the germline V gene, CDR1 is MGHDK and CDR2 is SYGVNS. The CDR3 bases are TGTGCCAGCAGTGAACGGGGCGCGGCAGCGAGCGAGCAGTACTTC. Protein sequence: CASSERGAAASEQYF.

This sequence joins TRBV11-2 and TRBJ2-3, with TRBD2 matching over 7 bases. With V trimmed by 4 bases and J by 0 bases, 4 bases remained unmatched. This CDR3 is 15 amino acids long. Per germline, CDR1 SGHAT and CDR2 FQNNGV. In DNA form, the CDR3 reads TGTGCCAGCAGCTGCGGGGGACCCAGCACAGATACGCAGTATTTT. Amino acids: CASSCGGPSTDTQYF. Full variable domain (remainder filled in from reference TRBV11-2 and TRBJ2-3): EAGVAQSPRYKIIEKRQSVAFWCNPISGHATLYWYQQILGQGPKLLIQFQNNGVVDDSQLPKDRFSAERLKGVDSTLKIQPAKLEDSAVYLCASSCGGPSTDTQYFGPGTRLTVL.

The sample holds a few counts of this clonotype. CDR3 region: CASSIPGGREQYF. The CDR3 DNA is TGTGCCAGCAGCATCCCAGGGGGCAGGGAGCAGTACTTC. The V gene is TRBV5-5, the J gene TRBJ2-7; 8 nucleotides align to TRBD1. The V gene end was trimmed by 4 bases and the J gene end by 7 bases; junction bases not matched to a gene: 7. CDR1 SGHKS and CDR2 YYEKEE come from the germline V gene (reference sequence). This CDR3 contains 13 residues.

This chain links TRBV9 with TRBJ2-1; 10 positions agree with TRBD2. Unmatched junction bases numbered 11, after V lost 4 bases and J lost 7 bases. CDR1 is SGDLS, CDR2 YYNGEE, per germline. This CDR3 spans 16 amino acids. CDR3 region: CASSTRAGGQQNEQFF. DNA for the CDR3: TGTGCCAGCAGCACCCGAGCGGGAGGGCAGCAGAATGAGCAGTTCTTC.

This clonotype was observed a handful of times. The V call is TRBV27, the J call TRBJ1-6; D is perhaps TRBD1 (5 bases). From germline, CDR1 is MNHEY and CDR2 SMNVEV (reference sequence). CDR3 length: 14 amino acids. V gave up 5 bases and J gave up 10 bases, with 15 bases separating them. CDR3 region: CASSRGGAGSPLHF. CDR3 nucleotides: TGTGCCAGCAGTAGAGGCGGGGCAGGCTCACCCCTCCACTTT.

This clonotype was detected only a few times. This chain uses TRBV20-1 with TRBJ1-2; 7 bases match TRBD1. CDR1 DFQATT and CDR2 SNEGSKA come from the germline V gene (reference sequence). The CDR3 runs to 11 residues. Trimming removed 2 bases from V and 8 bases from J; junction bases left unmatched: 2. CDR3 residues: CSARLGGGYTF. The CDR3 nucleotides are TGCAGTGCTAGATTAGGGGGCGGCTACACCTTC.

This clonotype has just a few counts. CDR3 in amino acids: CASRPTGGGETQYF. For the CDR3, the DNA is TGTGCCAGTAGACCGACAGGGGGTGGAGAGACCCAGTACTTC. V gene TRBV19 combines with J gene TRBJ2-5; 9 nucleotides line up with TRBD1. With 6 bases clipped from V and 4 bases from J, the junction kept 6 bases outside the gene matches. CDR1 LNHDA and CDR2 SQIVND come from the germline V gene (reference sequence). The CDR3 has 14 residues.

This sequence joins TRBV5-6 and TRBJ2-1; either TRBD1 or TRBD2 may supply D (5 bases each). V was clipped by 3 bases and J by 6 bases, with 10 bases between them. CDR3 length equals 13 residues. Germline-derived CDR1 and CDR2 are SGHDT and YYEEEE. CDR3 protein: CASSSVGVNEQFF. In nucleotides, the CDR3 is TGTGCCAGCAGCTCGGTGGGGGTCAATGAGCAGTTCTTC.